Listed here are 13 T cell receptor beta chains from one sample, sequenced in a study of shared clonotypes between healthy human individuals. This table comes from immunoSEQ multiplex PCR, and its TCRdb copy is limited to in-frame clones, with some not included. The sample lists over a million clones, over 95% occurring once. The sample taken for sequencing was naive CD4+ T cells sorted from blood. Subset indicated: CD45RA+ positively selected. The receptor set was obtained from a man aged 30 to 39 in good health.

The CDR3 spells CASSLHRGDGYTF. The CDR3 nucleotides read TGTGCCAGCAGCTTACACAGGGGGGATGGCTACACCTTC. The V and J genes are TRBV5-6 and TRBJ1-2; 8 bases align to TRBD1. The junction had 3 bases not matched to a gene; V was cut back by 2 bases and J by 6 bases. The CDR3 covers 13 residues. CDR1 is SGHDT and CDR2 is YYEEEE in the germline V gene.

The chain employs TRBV19 and TRBJ2-2; 9 nucleotides line up with TRBD2. V lost 5 bases and J lost 4; bases outside the gene matches: 17. This CDR3 has 19 residues. The germline V gene has CDR1 LNHDA and CDR2 SQIVND (reference sequence). The CDR3 DNA follows: TGTGCCAGTAGTCCCTTAACGGGTGCGGGAGGGCCCGTCACCGGGGAGCTGTTTTTT. Its translation: CASSPLTGAGGPVTGELFF.

J is TRBJ2-5 and V is TRBV11-2, with D maybe TRBD2 (6 bases). The V end lost 0 bases, the J end lost 5 bases, and 13 bases lay between the germline ends. Germline V gene sequence: CDR1 SGHAT, CDR2 FQNNGV. CDR3 length: 15 residues. CDR3 residues: CASSLDQRRGETQYF. CDR3 sequence (DNA): TGTGCCAGCAGCTTAGATCAACGTCGGGGGGAGACCCAGTACTTC.

CDR3 in DNA: TGCAGCGTTGTGGGCACAGCGGGAGGAGCAAATGAGCAGTTCTTC. As protein: CSVVGTAGGANEQFF. The chain carries TRBV29-1 and TRBJ2-1, with 9 bases that match TRBD2. Looked up from germline, CDR1 is SQVTM and CDR2 is ANQGSEA. With V trimmed by 4 bases and J by 7 bases, 11 bases remained unmatched. This CDR3 has 15 amino acids.

The V call is TRBV6-1, the J call TRBJ2-7; D is possibly TRBD2 (5 bases). Trimming left V 0 bases short and J 6 bases short, with 12 bases between. The CDR3 contains 14 residues. In germline, CDR1 is MNHNS, CDR2 SASEGT. The CDR3, as DNA: TGTGCCAGCAGTGAAGCGAGCGCCGCGGGCGAGCAGTACTTC. Amino acids: CASSEASAAGEQYF.

The chain joins TRBV28 to TRBJ1-4; the match to TRBD1 covers 8 bases. Germline CDR1 is MDHEN and CDR2 is SYDVKM. The CDR3 is 15 amino acids. The V gene end was trimmed by 6 bases and the J gene end by 8 bases; junction bases not matched to a gene: 11. CDR3 DNA sequence: TGTGCCAGCAGACCACCCGACAGGGGTTACGAAAAACTGTTTTTT. This translates into CASRPPDRGYEKLFF.

This rearrangement joins TRBV29-1 to TRBJ2-2; D may match TRBD1 or TRBD2 (5 bases each). Germline V gives CDR1 SQVTM, CDR2 ANQGSEA. The V end was cut by 7 bases, the J end by 5 bases, with 23 bases between. The length of the CDR3 is 16 residues. In DNA form, the CDR3 reads TGCAGCGCCAGTTTTCGCGGCGTGAGGGGAACCGGGGAGCTGTTTTTT. Residues: CSASFRGVRGTGELFF.

This rearrangement joins TRBV28 to TRBJ1-2, with D perhaps matching TRBD1 (6 bases). CDR1 is MDHEN, CDR2 SYDVKM, per germline. CDR3 length: 14 amino acids. Trimming shortened V by 1 base and J by 7 bases, and 13 bases separated the two germline ends. This chain's CDR3 is CASSLSGVSGGYTF. CDR3 coding DNA: TGTGCCAGCAGTTTATCAGGGGTTTCGGGTGGCTACACCTTC.

V usage is TRBV2 and J usage is TRBJ1-5; TRBD1 might be the D (5 bases). The germline gives CDR1 SNHLY, CDR2 FYNNEI. CDR3 length: 15 residues. V was pared by 4 bases and J by 3 bases, with 13 bases between. For the CDR3, the DNA is TGTGCCAGCAGTGGGACATTTAGAACCAATCAGCCCCAGCATTTT. This encodes CASSGTFRTNQPQHF.

The chain links TRBV18 to TRBJ1-3; D is unclear. Germline CDR1 reads KGHSH; CDR2 reads LQKENI. V was trimmed by 5 bases and J by 2 bases, leaving 13 bases between them. The CDR3 contains 15 residues. The CDR3 region has the DNA TGTGCCAGCTCAACCACGTCGGGGACTGGAAACACCATATATTTT. Its translation: CASSTTSGTGNTIYF.

Written as DNA, the CDR3 is TGTGCCACCAGCAATATACCCGGGACAGGGCTCCAAGAGACCCAGTACTTC. It specifies CATSNIPGTGLQETQYF. This chain links TRBV15 with TRBJ2-5, with 9 bases identical to TRBD1. Germline V gene lookup returns CDR1 LNHNV and CDR2 YYDKDF (reference sequence). The CDR3 consists of 17 residues. J lost 1 base, V lost 4 bases, and 10 bases had no gene match.

The chain combines TRBV9 with TRBJ2-3; D gene ambiguous. Germline V gene sequence: CDR1 SGDLS, CDR2 YYNGEE. V was pared by 0 bases and J by 6 bases, with 17 bases between. The CDR3 covers 16 residues. The CDR3, as DNA: TGTGCCAGCAGCGTAGCCGGGCTGGTAAGCGTCGATACGCAGTATTTT. Its translation: CASSVAGLVSVDTQYF.

A single count supports this clone. The chain employs TRBV6-5 and TRBJ1-1; a possible D gene is TRBD1 (5 bases). The V end lost 6 bases, the J end lost 2 bases, and 16 bases lay between the germline ends. CDR1 and CDR2 from the germline V gene are MNHEY and SVGAGI. This CDR3 has 15 amino acids. CDR3 bases: TGTGCCAGCAGAAAAAAGTGGGGCACTAACACTGAAGCTTTCTTT. It specifies CASRKKWGTNTEAFF.